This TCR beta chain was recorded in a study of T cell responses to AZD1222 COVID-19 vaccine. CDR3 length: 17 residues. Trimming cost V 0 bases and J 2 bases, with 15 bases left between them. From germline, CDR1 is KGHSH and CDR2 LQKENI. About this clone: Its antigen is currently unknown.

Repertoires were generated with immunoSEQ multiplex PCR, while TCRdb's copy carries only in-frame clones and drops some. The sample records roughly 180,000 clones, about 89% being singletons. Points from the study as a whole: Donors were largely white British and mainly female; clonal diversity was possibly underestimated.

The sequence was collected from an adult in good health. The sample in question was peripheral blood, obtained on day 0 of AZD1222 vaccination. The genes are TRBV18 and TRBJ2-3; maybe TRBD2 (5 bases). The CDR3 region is CASSPPLDGKLTDTQYF. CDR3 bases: TGTGCCAGCTCACCACCGTTGGACGGGAAGCTCACAGATACGCAGTATTTT.